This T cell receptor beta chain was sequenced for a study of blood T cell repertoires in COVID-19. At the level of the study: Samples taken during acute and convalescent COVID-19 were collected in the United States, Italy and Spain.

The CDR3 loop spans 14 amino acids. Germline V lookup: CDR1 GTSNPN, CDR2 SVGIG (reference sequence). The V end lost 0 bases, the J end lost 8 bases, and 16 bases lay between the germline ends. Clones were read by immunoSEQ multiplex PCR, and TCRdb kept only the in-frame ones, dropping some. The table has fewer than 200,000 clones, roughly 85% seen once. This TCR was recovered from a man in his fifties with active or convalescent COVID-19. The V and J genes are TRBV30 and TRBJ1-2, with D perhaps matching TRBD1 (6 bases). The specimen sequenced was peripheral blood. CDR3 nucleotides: TGTGCCTGGAGTGTAGGGCAGGGGATATCCGGCTACACCTTC. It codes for CAWSVGQGISGYTF.